This T cell receptor (beta chain) was profiled in a study of T cell changes during pregnancy in multiple sclerosis. Looked up from germline, CDR1 is MNHNS and CDR2 is SASEGT. With V trimmed by 2 bases and J by 4 bases, 6 bases remained unmatched. This CDR3 spans 16 amino acids. The table came from immunoSEQ multiplex PCR; TCRdb's copy has only in-frame clones and leaves some out. The sample gives tens of thousands of clones, 75% to 95% of which show up once; roughly 5% is in the top ten. The chain combines TRBV6-1 with TRBJ2-3; 10 positions agree with TRBD2. The starting material was CD8+ T cells from peripheral blood mononuclear cells, obtained before pregnancy. This TCR was sampled from a female donor with multiple sclerosis, enrolled in a pregnancy study. CDR3 sequence: CASSEPSGGASDTQYF. The CDR3 DNA follows: TGTGCCAGCAGTGAACCCAGCGGGGGGGCTTCAGATACGCAGTATTTT.